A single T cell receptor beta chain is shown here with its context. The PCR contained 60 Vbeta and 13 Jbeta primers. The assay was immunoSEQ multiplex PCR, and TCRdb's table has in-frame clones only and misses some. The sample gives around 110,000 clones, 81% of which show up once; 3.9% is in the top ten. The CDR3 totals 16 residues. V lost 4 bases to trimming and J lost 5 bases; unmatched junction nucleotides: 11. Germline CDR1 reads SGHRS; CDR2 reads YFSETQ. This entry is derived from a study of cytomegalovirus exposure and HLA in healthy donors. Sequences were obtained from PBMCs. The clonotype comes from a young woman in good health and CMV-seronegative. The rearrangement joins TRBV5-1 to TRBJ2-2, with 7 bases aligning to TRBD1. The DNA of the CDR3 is TGCGCCAGCAGCCCGGGACAGAGGAATCCAACCGGGGAGCTGTTTTTT. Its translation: CASSPGQRNPTGELFF.